This T cell receptor beta chain is drawn from a study of blood T cells in healthy people across ages. Points from the study as a whole: The fall in TCR beta diversity per million T cells was roughly linear with age.

Primers used in a second PCR of about 7 to 12 cycles were a sample-barcoded 5' primer and a J-beta primer mix. TCRdb passed the 5' RACE reads through MiXCR, listing each CDR3 protein once. Here the sample spans roughly 1.9 million distinct CDR3 sequences, 35% to 50% being singletons. Germline V gene sequence: CDR1 MNHEY, CDR2 SVGAGI. The CDR3 runs to 14 residues. A note on this clonotype: The target antigen is unknown. The junction departs from germline at one end; a sequencing error may be responsible.

This receptor was taken from a human donor in good health. What was sequenced was blood. The J gene is TRBJ2-5, the V gene TRBV6-5; unclear D gene. The CDR3 region has the DNA TGTGTCAGCAGCTACGGCCTAGTAAGGGAGACCCAGTACTTC. Protein: CVSSYGLVRETQYF.